This T cell receptor beta chain derives from a study of T-cell reconstitution after alpha-beta-depleted transplantation in children. This clonotype was observed a few times. V gave up 7 bases and J gave up 3 bases, with 12 bases separating them. Germline V lookup: CDR1 KGHDR, CDR2 SFDVKD. The CDR3 covers 13 residues. Unique molecular identifiers were incorporated into the prepared TCRbeta library. MiXCR, run by TCRdb on the PCR reads, gives a single entry per CDR3 protein. The repertoire holds around 130,000 distinct CDR3 sequences, with roughly 10% as singletons. The specimen was PBMCs, mostly from graft donor cells, collected 180 days after TCRalphabeta/CD19-depleted stem cell transplant. The chain combines TRBV24-1 with TRBJ2-7, with no clear D. This TCR was sampled from a girl younger than two who had a stem cell transplant for combined immunodeficiency, so the T cells may come from the graft donor. CDR3 nucleotides: TGTGCCACCAGCGACGACAAGAACTACGAGCAGTACTTC. It yields the protein CATSDDKNYEQYF.